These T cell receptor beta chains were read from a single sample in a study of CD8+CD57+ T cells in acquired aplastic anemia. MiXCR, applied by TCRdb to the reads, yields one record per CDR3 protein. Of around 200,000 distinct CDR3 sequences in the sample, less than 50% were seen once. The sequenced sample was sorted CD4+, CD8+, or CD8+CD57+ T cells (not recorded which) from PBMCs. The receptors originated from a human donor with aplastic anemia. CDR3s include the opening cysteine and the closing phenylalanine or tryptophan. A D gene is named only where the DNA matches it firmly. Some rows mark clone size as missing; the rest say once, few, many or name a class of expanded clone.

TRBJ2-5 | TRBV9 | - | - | TGTGCCAGCACGTCTGGGGGGATCCAGGAAGAGACCCAGTACTTC | CASTSGGIQEETQYF
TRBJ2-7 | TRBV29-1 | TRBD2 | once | TGCAGCGTTGAGCTAGCGGGAGGGCGGGAGCAGTACTTC | CSVELAGGREQYF
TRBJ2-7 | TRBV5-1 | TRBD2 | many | TGCGCCAGCAGCTTGTTCGTCGGGACTAGCGGGAGGGCCGAGAGTGAGCAGTACTTC | CASSLFVGTSGRAESEQYF
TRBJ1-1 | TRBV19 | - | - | TGTGCCAGCAGCTTGGGCCAGGGCTGGGGGGACACTGAAGCTTTCTTT | CASSLGQGWGDTEAFF
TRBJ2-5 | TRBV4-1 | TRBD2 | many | TGCGCCAGCAGCCAAGCCACTAGCGGGTACCCAGGCCCGGAGACCCAGTACTTC | CASSQATSGYPGPETQYF
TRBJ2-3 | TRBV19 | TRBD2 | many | TGTGCCAGTAGGCAGCGGGGGGGCCGTCAGTATTTT | CASRQRGGRQYF
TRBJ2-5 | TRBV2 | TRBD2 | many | TGTGCCAGCAGCGCGGGACTAGCGGAGACCCAGTACTTC | CASSAGLAETQYF
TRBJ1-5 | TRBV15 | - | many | TGTGCCACCAGCCCTACAGGCGGTAATCAGCCCCAGCATTTT | CATSPTGGNQPQHF
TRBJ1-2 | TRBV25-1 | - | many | TGTGCCAGCAGTGACTTAAACTATAACTATGGCTACACCTTC | CASSDLNYNYGYTF
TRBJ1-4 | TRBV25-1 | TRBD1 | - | TGTGCCAGCAGTGACCCGACAGGGTCTAATGAAAAACTGTTTTTT | CASSDPTGSNEKLFF
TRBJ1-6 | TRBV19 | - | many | TGTGCCAGTAGGCAAGGAGGCTTAGGATCACCCCTCCACTTT | CASRQGGLGSPLHF
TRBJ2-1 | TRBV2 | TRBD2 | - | TGTGCCAGCAGTGAATTTGGCGGGAGGATGAGCTCCTACAATGAGCAGTTCTTC | CASSEFGGRMSSYNEQFF
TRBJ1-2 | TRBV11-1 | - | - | TGTGCCAGCAGCTTAGCTGGGGGGCTTGGCTACACCTTC | CASSLAGGLGYTF
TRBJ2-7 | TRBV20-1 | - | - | TGCAGTGCTAGACCGAAGACATGGGGACGCAACTACGAGCAGTACTTC | CSARPKTWGRNYEQYF
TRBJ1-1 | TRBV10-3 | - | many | TGTGCCATCAGTGCTGGCACTGAAGCTTTCTTT | CAISAGTEAFF
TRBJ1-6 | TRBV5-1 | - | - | TGCGCCAGCAGCTTGGTGGGGGGGACGGATTCACCCCTCCACTTT | CASSLVGGTDSPLHF
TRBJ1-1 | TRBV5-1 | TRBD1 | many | TGCGCCAGCAGCTTACAGGGGACTGAAGCTTTCTTT | CASSLQGTEAFF
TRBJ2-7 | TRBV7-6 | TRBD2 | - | TGTGCCAGCAGCTTAGGGGCGGGAGGGCCGTACGAGCAGTACTTC | CASSLGAGGPYEQYF